Only one count was recorded for the clone carrying this T cell receptor beta chain. Its antigen is not identified. Sample time point: recipient sample about 28 days before transplant, after cytoreduction. The sample belongs to a study of T cell clonotyping in hematopoietic cell transplantation. Across the study: Pretransplant recipient samples were taken after cytoreduction. Study observations and caveats: Few recipient clonotypes overlapped donors; over 97% were de novo at given depth.

TCRdb's copy holds only in-frame clones and misses some; the assay was immunoSEQ multiplex PCR. In the table there are some 40,000 clones, around 85% of which are singletons. This CDR3 contains 15 residues. CDR1 is SGHTA, CDR2 FQGTGA, per germline. V shed 1 base, J shed 6 bases, and the junction held 5 bases outside the gene matches. V and J are TRBV7-3 and TRBJ2-4; 8 bases are shared with TRBD1. The sequence was collected from a man in his sixties with acute myeloid leukemia. Some clones in this sample may be carry-over from other donors' samples. Here the sequenced sample was peripheral blood mononuclear cells, taken before stem cell transplant. The CDR3 nucleotides read TGTGCCAGCAGCTTAAATGGGGGACAGGCAAACATTCAGTACTTC. Translated, it gives CASSLNGGQANIQYF. Using reference TRBV7-3 and TRBJ2-4 for the parts outside the CDR3, the full variable domain is GAGVSQTPSNKVTEKGKYVELRCDPISGHTALYWYRQSLGQGPEFLIYFQGTGAADDSGLPNDRFFAVRPEGSVSTLKIQRTERGDSAVYLCASSLNGGQANIQYFGAGTRLSVL.